This T cell receptor beta chain was sequenced in a study of molecular identifiers for immune sequencing clone quantification. This CDR3 has 13 amino acids. Trimming removed 3 bases at V and 5 bases at J, with 7 bases between. From the PCR reads, TCRdb called clonotypes with MiXCR, one entry per CDR3 protein. This table has more than 300,000 distinct CDR3 sequences, about 21% appearing once. This clonotype was counted ten times or more. The receptor was derived from a human donor in good health. Some libraries in this study had Jurkat cell RNA spiked in. The sample comprised naive CD8+ T cells from blood, with Jurkat cell RNA spiked in. Stated subset: FACS-sorted CD8+CD4-CCR7+CD45RA+ naive T cells. The chain couples TRBV12-3 or TRBV12-4 to TRBJ2-2, with D uncertain. The CDR3 loop reads CASSFPGTGELFF. CDR3 nucleotides: TGTGCCAGCAGTTTCCCAGGTACCGGGGAGCTGTTTTTT.